Presented here are 7 T cell receptor beta chains from one specimen sequenced in a study of cytomegalovirus exposure and HLA in healthy donors. Profiled with immunoSEQ multiplex PCR; TCRdb holds only in-frame clones, not every one. The sample includes about 160,000 clones, 84% seen only once; the top ten take roughly 10%. The sequencing sample was made of PBMCs. The receptors shown here come from a man aged 25 to 40 in good health and CMV-seropositive.

The J gene is TRBJ1-2, the V gene TRBV4-1; D call uncertain. The CDR3 has 14 residues. Germline V gene sequence: CDR1 MGHRA, CDR2 YSYEKL. V was trimmed by 1 base and J by 4 bases, leaving 10 bases between them. The CDR3, as DNA: TGCGCCAGCAGCCAAGGAGGATTGGGCTATGGCTACACCTTC. It encodes CASSQGGLGYGYTF.

The chain carries TRBV5-6 and TRBJ1-3, with a possible D match to TRBD1 (6 bases). Per the germline V gene, CDR1 is SGHDT and CDR2 is YYEEEE. This CDR3 region has 14 residues. V was pared by 6 bases and J by 4 bases, with 14 bases between. The CDR3 protein is CASTDTGTGNTIYF. CDR3 sequence (DNA): TGTGCCAGCACCGATACAGGGACGGGAAACACCATATATTTT.

The chain couples TRBV15 to TRBJ2-5; 16 positions agree with TRBD2. Losses at the gene ends were 0 bases for V and 3 bases for J; bases not matched to a gene: 10. The CDR3 has 20 residues. Germline-derived CDR1 and CDR2 are LNHNV and YYDKDF (reference sequence). The CDR3 protein is CATSREPGLAGGRPKETQYF. For the CDR3, the DNA is TGTGCCACCAGCAGAGAACCGGGACTAGCGGGAGGGAGGCCCAAAGAGACCCAGTACTTC.

This chain links TRBV6-1 with TRBJ1-2, with unresolved D. The CDR3 length is 14 residues. The V gene lost 3 bases and the J gene lost 8 bases, with 16 bases spanning the gap. Germline V CDR1 and CDR2: MNHNS, SASEGT. The CDR3 region is CASSDGSSWLGYTF. For the CDR3, the DNA is TGTGCCAGCAGTGATGGCAGTTCATGGCTCGGCTACACCTTC.

The chain links TRBV2 to TRBJ1-1; possible D gene TRBD1, 5 bases. The CDR3 contains 11 residues. Trimming cost V 8 bases and J 5 bases, with 9 bases left between them. The germline V gene encodes CDR1 SNHLY and CDR2 FYNNEI. The DNA for the CDR3 is TGTGCCAGCCCGCGGGGGACTGAAGCTTTCTTT. Translated: CASPRGTEAFF. The complete variable domain, with remaining parts taken from reference TRBV2 and TRBJ1-1, reads EPEVTQTPSHQVTQMGQEVILRCVPISNHLYFYWYRQILGQKVEFLVSFYNNEISEKSEIFDDQFSVERPDGSNFTLKIRSTKLEDSAMYFCASPRGTEAFFGQGTRLTVV.

At least ten counts were recorded for this clone. J is TRBJ1-5 and V is TRBV19; tentative D call: TRBD1 (6 bases). This CDR3 has 15 amino acids. Germline V gives CDR1 LNHDA, CDR2 SQIVND (reference sequence). Trimming pared 5 bases from V and 1 base from J, leaving 12 bases between. The CDR3 bases are TGTGCCAGTAGTCCGACAGGAGGCAGCAATCAGCCCCAGCATTTT. It is translated as CASSPTGGSNQPQHF.

The chain employs TRBV28 and TRBJ2-2, with D perhaps TRBD1 (5 bases). This CDR3 is 14 amino acids long. Germline assignment: CDR1 MDHEN and CDR2 SYDVKM. The ends were cut back, 4 bases at V and 6 bases at J, with 12 bases in the middle. CDR3 protein: CASSWGGAAGELFF. The CDR3, as DNA: TGTGCCAGCAGTTGGGGTGGGGCGGCCGGGGAGCTGTTTTTT.